This is a list of T cell receptor beta chains from one sample in a study of OX40 agonist ivuxolimab in advanced cancers. Assay used: immunoSEQ multiplex PCR; TCRdb lists only in-frame clones, some missing. The sample comprises tens of thousands of clones, around 85% of which are singletons, and over 4% rests with the top ten. Source: CD4+ or CD8+ T cells sorted from blood, taken in a trial of the OX40 agonist ivuxolimab. Receptors were obtained from an adult with an advanced solid tumor such as melanoma, head and neck, liver or kidney cancer. Each CDR3 is given with its conserved first and last residue. Each record gives: V gene, D gene, J gene, clone size, CDR3 protein, CDR3 DNA. A D gene is named only where the DNA matches it firmly. For some rows the clone size is stated as once, few or many, or as a class when expanded; others skip it.

v_call: TRBV30; d_call: NA; j_call: TRBJ1-4; clone_size: NA; cdr3_aa: CAWTRDSEKLFF; cdr3_nt: TGTGCCTGGACCCGGGATAGTGAAAAACTGTTTTTT
v_call: TRBV5-1; d_call: NA; j_call: TRBJ2-1; clone_size: NA; cdr3_aa: CATRNPSYNEQFF; cdr3_nt: TGCGCCACCAGGAACCCCTCCTACAATGAGCAGTTCTTC
v_call: TRBV18; d_call: TRBD1; j_call: TRBJ1-3; clone_size: once; cdr3_aa: CASSPRQGLSSGNTIYF; cdr3_nt: TGTGCCAGCTCACCAAGACAGGGCCTCAGCTCTGGAAACACCATATATTTT
v_call: TRBV4-2; d_call: TRBD2; j_call: TRBJ2-2; clone_size: NA; cdr3_aa: CASSQIGLAGENTGELFF; cdr3_nt: TGTGCCAGCAGCCAAATCGGTCTAGCGGGGGAGAACACCGGGGAGCTGTTTTTT
v_call: TRBV11-3; d_call: NA; j_call: TRBJ1-2; clone_size: NA; cdr3_aa: CASSAMGGYTF; cdr3_nt: TGTGCCAGCAGCGCTATGGGAGGCTACACCTTC
v_call: TRBV5-1; d_call: TRBD2; j_call: TRBJ2-1; clone_size: once; cdr3_aa: CASSLARSGGHEQFF; cdr3_nt: TGCGCCAGCAGCTTGGCCAGGAGCGGGGGCCATGAGCAGTTCTTC
v_call: TRBV6-1; d_call: NA; j_call: TRBJ2-7; clone_size: few; cdr3_aa: CASSVGGSNSYEQYF; cdr3_nt: TGTGCCAGCAGTGTTGGGGGGTCTAATTCCTACGAGCAGTACTTC
v_call: TRBV11-2; d_call: NA; j_call: TRBJ2-7; clone_size: NA; cdr3_aa: CASSLRDRVPWGYEQYF; cdr3_nt: TGTGCCAGCAGCTTGAGAGACAGAGTCCCTTGGGGCTACGAGCAGTACTTC
v_call: TRBV15; d_call: TRBD1; j_call: TRBJ1-2; clone_size: few; cdr3_aa: CATSRGTGNYGYTF; cdr3_nt: TGTGCCACCAGCAGAGGGACAGGGAACTATGGCTACACCTTC
v_call: TRBV29-1; d_call: NA; j_call: TRBJ1-1; clone_size: NA; cdr3_aa: CSVAGVNTEAFF; cdr3_nt: TGCAGCGTTGCAGGGGTGAACACTGAAGCTTTCTTT
v_call: TRBV7-9; d_call: NA; j_call: TRBJ2-1; clone_size: NA; cdr3_aa: CASRNNEQFF; cdr3_nt: TGTGCCAGTAGGAACAATGAGCAGTTCTTC